This TCR beta chain came from a study of somatic mutations in T cells in chronic GVHD (dated by TCRdb to about 2020). Notes on this clone: The antigen it binds to is not known. No clone much larger than this one lies a single base away; base qualities are absent.

From a lookup of the germline V gene (reference sequence), CDR1 and CDR2 are SEHNR and FQNEAQ. The junction shows trimming of 2 bases on V and 3 bases on J, and the gene matches do not reach 6 bases of it. Reading from cysteine to phenylalanine, the CDR3 counts 16 amino acids. CDR3 DNA only is kept here, 48 bases in frame from base 1. Genomic DNA was isolated and then used for the TCRbeta deep sequencing. TCRbeta CDR3 sequencing and initial data processing were performed with the immunoSEQ assay as a commercial service. Per the authors' processing: IMGT was used to annotate V, D, J genes, while reads were demultiplexed, adapter and primer sequences were stripped out, and similar clones were merged through frequency-ratio clustering. The clones in this table, taken by TCRdb from immuneACCESS, are in-frame only. Not every clone is retained; where verified, under half of the shortfall comes from an unresolved V gene, and the cause of the rest is unknown. That table supplies the V and J calls and clone size; D and trimming were determined from the DNA. Present in this sample are 13,000 or so clones, roughly 80% of which were seen just once. Approximately 31% of the sample is taken by the ten largest.

Sorting staining used anti-CD3, anti-CD4, anti-CD8 and a Vbeta20 antibody from the IOTest Beta Mark kit on a FACSAria III, with purity above 98%. Peripheral blood was collected in sodium heparin tubes and mononuclear cells were isolated by Ficoll-Paque PLUS density gradient centrifugation. Before TCRbeta deep sequencing, the CD4+ Vbeta20+, CD4+ Vbeta20-, and CD8+ T cell fractions were FACS-sorted. The chain is made from TRBV7-9 and TRBJ2-3, with 9 bases matching TRBD2. Sequenced sample: Vbeta20-negative CD4+ T cells from blood. In light of the paper, this sample's cell subset or site label describes: CD4+ T cells sorted as TCR Vbeta20 negative by flow cytometry. The TCR originated in a male patient aged 45 to 59 with chronic graft-versus-host disease. After a transplant, certain T cells may trace back to the graft donor. The CDR3 reads as follows: CASSLPSGIETDTQYF. The nucleotide sequence is TGTGCCAGCAGCTTACCTAGCGGGATTGAGACAGATACGCAGTATTTT.